This entry lists 5 T cell receptor beta chains sequenced from one sample in a study of CD4+ T cells in melanoma. Sequencing used immunoSEQ multiplex PCR; TCRdb keeps in-frame clones, though not all of them. Here the sample spans over 45,000 clones, roughly three quarters being singletons. The sample consisted of tumor tissue. These receptors all come from a human donor with melanoma.

V is TRBV7-3 and J is TRBJ2-3, with 10 bases lining up with TRBD2. Trimming at V came to 5 bases and at J to 0 bases, leaving 5 bases not matched to a gene. This CDR3 region has 16 residues. The germline V gene encodes CDR1 SGHTA and CDR2 FQGTGA. The CDR3 nucleotides read TGTGCCAGCAGCCCTAGCGGGGGAACTAGCACAGATACGCAGTATTTT. Amino acids: CASSPSGGTSTDTQYF. The complete variable domain, with remaining parts taken from reference TRBV7-3 and TRBJ2-3, reads GAGVSQTPSNKVTEKGKYVELRCDPISGHTALYWYRQSLGQGPEFLIYFQGTGAADDSGLPNDRFFAVRPEGSVSTLKIQRTERGDSAVYLCASSPSGGTSTDTQYFGPGTRLTVL.

The chain combines TRBV6-1 with TRBJ1-5; D is undetermined. This CDR3 spans 11 amino acids. Per germline, CDR1 MNHNS and CDR2 SASEGT. Deletions cut 7 bases from V and 9 bases from J, with 10 bases between. CDR3 sequence: CASMWVGPQHF. In DNA form, the CDR3 reads TGTGCCAGCATGTGGGTTGGGCCCCAGCATTTT.

J is TRBJ2-1 and V is TRBV11-3; 8 nucleotides agree with TRBD1. Unmatched junction bases numbered 8, after V lost 5 bases and J lost 8 bases. CDR1 SGHNT and CDR2 YENEEA come from the germline V gene. The CDR3 has 14 residues. CDR3 residues: CASSPRTGKDEQFF. CDR3 sequence (DNA): TGTGCCAGCAGCCCCCGGACAGGGAAGGATGAGCAGTTCTTC. The entire variable domain, with the rest obtained from reference TRBV11-3 and TRBJ2-1, is as follows: EAGVVQSPRYKIIEKKQPVAFWCNPISGHNTLYWYLQNLGQGPELLIRYENEEAVDDSQLPKDRFSAERLKGVDSTLKIQPAELGDSAVYLCASSPRTGKDEQFFGPGTRLTVL.

V is TRBV15 and J is TRBJ1-6; tentatively, D is TRBD1 (5 bases). Per the germline V gene, CDR1 is LNHNV and CDR2 is YYDKDF (reference sequence). V was cut by 5 bases and J by 7 bases, with 18 bases left in between. This CDR3 has 16 residues. The DNA for the CDR3 is TGTGCCACCAGCCGCTCCGGCAGGGTTAGGAATTCACCCCTCCACTTT. Translated, it gives CATSRSGRVRNSPLHF. The variable domain in full, completed from reference TRBV15 and TRBJ1-6, reads DAMVIQNPRYQVTQFGKPVTLSCSQTLNHNVMYWYQQKSSQAPKLLFHYYDKDFNNEADTPDNFQSRRPNTSFCFLDIRSPGLGDTAMYLCATSRSGRVRNSPLHFGNGTRLTVT.

The chain joins TRBV5-1 to TRBJ2-7; maybe TRBD2 (5 bases). The ends were cut back, 0 bases at V and 3 bases at J, with 10 bases in the middle. The CDR3 length is 14 residues. Germline V gene sequence: CDR1 SGHRS, CDR2 YFSETQ. The CDR3 here is CASSLGIGGYEQYF. The CDR3 DNA sequence: TGCGCCAGCAGCTTGGGGATTGGAGGCTACGAGCAGTACTTC.